These 3 T cell receptor beta chains were sequenced from one sample in a study of blood T cell repertoires in COVID-19. Clones were read by immunoSEQ multiplex PCR, and TCRdb kept only the in-frame ones, dropping some. Among hundreds of thousands of clones listed, approximately 90% were seen once. The sequenced sample was peripheral blood. These receptors all come from a woman in her thirties with acute or convalescent COVID-19.

The rearrangement joins TRBV30 to TRBJ2-7, with 10 bases aligning to TRBD1. This CDR3 region has 15 residues. Losses at the gene ends were 1 base for V and 2 bases for J; bases not matched to a gene: 5. Per the germline V gene, CDR1 is GTSNPN and CDR2 is SVGIG (reference sequence). The CDR3 nucleotides read TGTGCCTGGAGTGAGACCGGGACAGGGGCCTACGAGCAGTACTTC. This sequence encodes CAWSETGTGAYEQYF.

This clone was counted once. This chain uses TRBV24-1 with TRBJ2-5, with 7 positions matching TRBD2. V gave up 9 bases and J gave up 0 bases; unmatched junction bases: 9. This CDR3 is 15 amino acids long. Germline V gives CDR1 KGHDR, CDR2 SFDVKD. The CDR3 spells CATSDFAGDQETQYF. CDR3 in DNA: TGTGCCACCTCCGATTTTGCGGGAGACCAAGAGACCCAGTACTTC.

The chain joins TRBV7-2 to TRBJ1-2; D remains unclear. The V gene lost 6 bases and the J gene lost 2 bases, with 10 bases spanning the gap. Germline lookup yields CDR1 SGHTA and CDR2 FQGNSA. CDR3 length: 13 amino acids. The CDR3 reads CASSLAVNYGYTF. For the CDR3, the DNA is TGTGCCAGCAGTTTGGCAGTAAACTATGGCTACACCTTC. The full variable domain, rest sourced from reference TRBV7-2 and TRBJ1-2, is GAGVSQSPSNKVTEKGKDVELRCDPISGHTALYWYRQSLGQGLEFLIYFQGNSAPDKSGLPSDRFSAERTGGSVSTLTIQRTQQEDSAVYLCASSLAVNYGYTFGSGTRLTVV.